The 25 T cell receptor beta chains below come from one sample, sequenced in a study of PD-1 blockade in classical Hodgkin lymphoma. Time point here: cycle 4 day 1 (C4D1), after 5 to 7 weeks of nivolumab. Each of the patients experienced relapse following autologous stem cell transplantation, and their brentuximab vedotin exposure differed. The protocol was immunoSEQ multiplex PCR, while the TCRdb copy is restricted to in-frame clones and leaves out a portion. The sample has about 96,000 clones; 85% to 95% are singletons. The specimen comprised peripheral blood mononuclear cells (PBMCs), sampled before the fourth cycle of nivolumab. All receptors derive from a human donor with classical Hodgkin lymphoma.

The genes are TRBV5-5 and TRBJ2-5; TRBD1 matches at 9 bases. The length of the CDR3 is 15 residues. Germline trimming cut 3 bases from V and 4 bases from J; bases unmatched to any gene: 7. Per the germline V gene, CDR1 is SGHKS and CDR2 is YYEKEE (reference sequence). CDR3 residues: CASSSWDRAAETQYF. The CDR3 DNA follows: TGTGCCAGCAGCTCCTGGGACAGGGCGGCAGAGACCCAGTACTTC.

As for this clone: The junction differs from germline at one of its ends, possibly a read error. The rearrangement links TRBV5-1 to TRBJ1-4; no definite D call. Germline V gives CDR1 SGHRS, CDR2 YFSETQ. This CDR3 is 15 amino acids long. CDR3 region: CASRLAGTQNEKLFF. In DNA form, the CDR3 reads TGCGCCAGCAGATTGGCGGGAACTCAGAATGAAAAACTGTTTTTT.

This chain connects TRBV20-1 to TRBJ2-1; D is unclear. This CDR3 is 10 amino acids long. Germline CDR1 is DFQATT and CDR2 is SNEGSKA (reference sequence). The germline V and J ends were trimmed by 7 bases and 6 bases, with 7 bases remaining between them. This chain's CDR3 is CSGSSNEQFF. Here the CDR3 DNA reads TGCAGTGGCAGCTCCAATGAGCAGTTCTTC.

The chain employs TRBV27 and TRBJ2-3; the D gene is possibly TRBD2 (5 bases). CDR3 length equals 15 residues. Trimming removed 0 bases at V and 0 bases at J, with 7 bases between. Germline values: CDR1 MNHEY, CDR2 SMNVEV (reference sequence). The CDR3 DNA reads TGTGCCAGCAGTTTATCCTTAGCGAGCACAGATACGCAGTATTTT. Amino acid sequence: CASSLSLASTDTQYF.

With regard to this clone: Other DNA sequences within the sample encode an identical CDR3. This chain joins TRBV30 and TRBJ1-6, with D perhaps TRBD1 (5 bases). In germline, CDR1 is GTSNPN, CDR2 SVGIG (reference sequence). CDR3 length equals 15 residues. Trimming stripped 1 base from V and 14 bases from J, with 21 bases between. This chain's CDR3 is CAWSGAGTAGSALHF. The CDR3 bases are TGTGCCTGGAGTGGGGCCGGGACGGCGGGTTCGGCCCTCCACTTT.

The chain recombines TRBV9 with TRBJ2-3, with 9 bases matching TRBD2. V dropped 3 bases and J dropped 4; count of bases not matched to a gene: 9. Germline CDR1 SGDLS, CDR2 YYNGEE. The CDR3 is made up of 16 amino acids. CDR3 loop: CASSALAGQPPDTQYF. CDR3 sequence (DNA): TGTGCCAGCAGCGCACTAGCGGGCCAACCCCCAGATACGCAGTATTTT.

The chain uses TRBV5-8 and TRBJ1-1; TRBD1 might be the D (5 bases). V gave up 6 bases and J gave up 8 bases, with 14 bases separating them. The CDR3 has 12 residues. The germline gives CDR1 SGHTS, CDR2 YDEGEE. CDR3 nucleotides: TGTGCCAGCACCAAGGGTGGGGGGGAAGCTTTCTTT. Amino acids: CASTKGGGEAFF.

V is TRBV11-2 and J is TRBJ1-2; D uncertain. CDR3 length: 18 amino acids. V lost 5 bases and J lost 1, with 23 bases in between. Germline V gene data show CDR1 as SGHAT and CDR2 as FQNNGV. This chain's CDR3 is CASSPQDLFPLFNYGYTF. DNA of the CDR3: TGTGCCAGCAGCCCGCAGGACCTCTTCCCCTTGTTTAACTATGGCTACACCTTC.

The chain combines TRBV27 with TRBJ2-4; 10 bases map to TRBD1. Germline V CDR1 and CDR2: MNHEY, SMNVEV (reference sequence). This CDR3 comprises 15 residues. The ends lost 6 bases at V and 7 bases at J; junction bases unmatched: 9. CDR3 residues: CASSPETGGANIQYF. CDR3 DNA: TGTGCCAGCAGCCCTGAGACAGGGGGCGCGAACATTCAGTACTTC.

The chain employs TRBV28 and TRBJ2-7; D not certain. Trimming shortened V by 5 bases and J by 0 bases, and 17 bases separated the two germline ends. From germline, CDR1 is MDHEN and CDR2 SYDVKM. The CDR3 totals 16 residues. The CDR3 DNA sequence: TGTGCCAGCAGTACCCAACTATGGCGGACCTCCTACGAGCAGTACTTC. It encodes CASSTQLWRTSYEQYF.

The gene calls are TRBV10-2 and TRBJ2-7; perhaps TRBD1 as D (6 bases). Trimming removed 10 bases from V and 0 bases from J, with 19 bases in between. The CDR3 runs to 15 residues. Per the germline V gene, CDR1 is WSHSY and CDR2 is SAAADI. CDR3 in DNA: TGCGCCACCGCCCTGACAGGTCCTATCTCCTACGAGCAGTACTTC. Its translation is CATALTGPISYEQYF.

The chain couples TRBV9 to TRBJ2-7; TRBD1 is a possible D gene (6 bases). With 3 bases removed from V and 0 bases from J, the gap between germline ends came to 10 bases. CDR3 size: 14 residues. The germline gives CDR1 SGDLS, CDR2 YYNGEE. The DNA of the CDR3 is TGTGCCAGCAGCGAGGACAGAAGCTCCTACGAGCAGTACTTC. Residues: CASSEDRSSYEQYF.

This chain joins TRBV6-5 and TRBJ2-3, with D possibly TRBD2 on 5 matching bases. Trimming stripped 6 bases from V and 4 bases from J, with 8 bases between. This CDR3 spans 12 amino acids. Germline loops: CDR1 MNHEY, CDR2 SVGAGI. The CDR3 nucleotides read TGTGCCAGCAGCTCCGGGGCAGATACGCAGTATTTT. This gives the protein CASSSGADTQYF.

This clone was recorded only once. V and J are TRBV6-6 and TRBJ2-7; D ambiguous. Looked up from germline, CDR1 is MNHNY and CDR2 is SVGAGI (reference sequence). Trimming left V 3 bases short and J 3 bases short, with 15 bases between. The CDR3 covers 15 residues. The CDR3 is CASSYPPSIDYEQYF. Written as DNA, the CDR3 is TGTGCCAGCAGTTATCCGCCGAGCATTGACTACGAGCAGTACTTC.

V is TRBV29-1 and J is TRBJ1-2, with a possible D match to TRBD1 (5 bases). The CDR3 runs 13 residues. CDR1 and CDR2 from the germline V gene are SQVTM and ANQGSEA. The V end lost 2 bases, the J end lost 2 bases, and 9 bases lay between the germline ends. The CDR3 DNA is TGCAGCGTTGAACAGGGATTAAACTATGGCTACACCTTC. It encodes CSVEQGLNYGYTF.

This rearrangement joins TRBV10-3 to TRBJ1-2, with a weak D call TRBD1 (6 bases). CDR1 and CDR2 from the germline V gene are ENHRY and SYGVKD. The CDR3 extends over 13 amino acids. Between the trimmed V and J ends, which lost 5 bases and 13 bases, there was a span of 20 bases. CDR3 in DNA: TGTGCCATCAGTATAGGACAGAGCCTTGAGAGCACCTTC. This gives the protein CAISIGQSLESTF.

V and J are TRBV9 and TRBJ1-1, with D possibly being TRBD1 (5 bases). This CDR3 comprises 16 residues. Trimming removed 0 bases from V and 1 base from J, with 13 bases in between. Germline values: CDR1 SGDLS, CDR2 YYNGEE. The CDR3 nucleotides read TGTGCCAGCAGCGTAGACCCCGGGGGGGGGAACACTGAAGCTTTCTTT. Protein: CASSVDPGGGNTEAFF.

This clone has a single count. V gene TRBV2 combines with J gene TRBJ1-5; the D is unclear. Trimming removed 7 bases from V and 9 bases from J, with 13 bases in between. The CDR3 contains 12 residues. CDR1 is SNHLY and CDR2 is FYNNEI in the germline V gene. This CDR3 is CASTDDAGPQHF. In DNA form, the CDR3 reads TGTGCCAGCACCGACGACGCTGGGCCCCAGCATTTT.

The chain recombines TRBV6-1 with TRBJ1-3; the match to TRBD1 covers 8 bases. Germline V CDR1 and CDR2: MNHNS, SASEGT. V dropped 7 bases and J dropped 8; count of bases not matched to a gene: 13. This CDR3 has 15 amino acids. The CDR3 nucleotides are TGTGCCAGCACTTTGGACAGGGCCCCTGGGGACACCATATATTTT. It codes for CASTLDRAPGDTIYF.

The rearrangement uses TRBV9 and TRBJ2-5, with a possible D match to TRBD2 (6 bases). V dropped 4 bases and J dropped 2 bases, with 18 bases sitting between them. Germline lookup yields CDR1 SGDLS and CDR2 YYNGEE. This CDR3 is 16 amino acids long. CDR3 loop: CASSPLIGSGQETQYF. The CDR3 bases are TGTGCCAGCAGCCCACTTATCGGTAGCGGTCAAGAGACCCAGTACTTC.

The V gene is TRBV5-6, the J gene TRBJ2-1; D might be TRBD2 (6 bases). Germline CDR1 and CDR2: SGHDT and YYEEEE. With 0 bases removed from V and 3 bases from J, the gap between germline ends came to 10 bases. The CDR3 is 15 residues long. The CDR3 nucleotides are TGTGCCAGCAGCTTGGGCGGGGCAAACTACAATGAGCAGTTCTTC. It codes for CASSLGGANYNEQFF.

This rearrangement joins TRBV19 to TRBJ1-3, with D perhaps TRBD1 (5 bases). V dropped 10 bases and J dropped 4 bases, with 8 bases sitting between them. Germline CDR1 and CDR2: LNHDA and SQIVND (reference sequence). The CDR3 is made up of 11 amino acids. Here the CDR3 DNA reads TGTGCCACGAGGGGAGGAAACACCATATATTTT. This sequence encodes CATRGGNTIYF.

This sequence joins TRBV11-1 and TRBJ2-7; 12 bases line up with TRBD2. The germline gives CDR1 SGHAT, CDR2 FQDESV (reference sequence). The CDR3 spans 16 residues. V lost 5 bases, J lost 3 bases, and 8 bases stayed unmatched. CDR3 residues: CASSPPTSGSGYEQYF. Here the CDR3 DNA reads TGTGCCAGCAGCCCACCGACTAGCGGGAGTGGCTACGAGCAGTACTTC.

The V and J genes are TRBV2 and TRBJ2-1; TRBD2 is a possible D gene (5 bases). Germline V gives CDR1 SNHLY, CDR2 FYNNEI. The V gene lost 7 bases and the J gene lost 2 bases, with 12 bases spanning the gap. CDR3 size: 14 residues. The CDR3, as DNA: TGTGCCAGCAAAGCTGAGGGAGCCTACAATGAGCAGTTCTTC. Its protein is CASKAEGAYNEQFF.

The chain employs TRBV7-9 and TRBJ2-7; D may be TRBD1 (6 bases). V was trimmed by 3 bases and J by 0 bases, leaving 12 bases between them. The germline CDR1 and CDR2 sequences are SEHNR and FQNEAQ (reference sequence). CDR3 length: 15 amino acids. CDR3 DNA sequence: TGTGCCAGCAGCTTGCTCCAGGGGCCCTCCTACGAGCAGTACTTC. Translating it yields CASSLLQGPSYEQYF.